The present entry profiles one T cell receptor beta chain with its context. Antigen specificity is unknown. Relative to the germline gene, one junction end is altered; a read error may explain this. CDR1 is SEHNR and CDR2 is FQNEAQ in the germline V gene (reference sequence). The CDR3 totals 15 residues. Healthy donors of bone marrow made up the group. When sampled, the donors appeared nominally healthy, though they likely had unrecorded immune exposures. The PCR employed 60 Vbeta primers together with 13 Jbeta primers. Some clones are missing from TCRdb's copy, which holds only in-frame ones; the method was immunoSEQ multiplex PCR. The table shows roughly 250,000 clones, with about 66% occurring only once. This entry is derived from a study of cytomegalovirus exposure and HLA in healthy donors. Study results and limitations: Earlier analysis yielded a pattern in which most TCR beta V segments were productive about 90% or about 30% of the time.

The chain combines TRBV7-9 with TRBJ2-5, with D perhaps matching TRBD2 (5 bases). The receptor's source is a female donor in good health and CMV-seronegative. Sequenced input: PBMCs. The CDR3 nucleotides read TGTTCCAGCAGCTTAGATGGGAGCCTGGGAGAGACCCAGTACTTC. Its translation: CSSSLDGSLGETQYF. Supplemented by reference TRBV7-9 and TRBJ2-5, the full variable domain reads DTGVSQNPRHKITKRGQNVTFRCDPISEHNRLYWYRQTLGQGPEFLTYFQNEAQLEKSRLLSDRFSAERPKGSFSTLEIQRTEQGDSAMYLCSSSLDGSLGETQYFGPGTRLLVL.